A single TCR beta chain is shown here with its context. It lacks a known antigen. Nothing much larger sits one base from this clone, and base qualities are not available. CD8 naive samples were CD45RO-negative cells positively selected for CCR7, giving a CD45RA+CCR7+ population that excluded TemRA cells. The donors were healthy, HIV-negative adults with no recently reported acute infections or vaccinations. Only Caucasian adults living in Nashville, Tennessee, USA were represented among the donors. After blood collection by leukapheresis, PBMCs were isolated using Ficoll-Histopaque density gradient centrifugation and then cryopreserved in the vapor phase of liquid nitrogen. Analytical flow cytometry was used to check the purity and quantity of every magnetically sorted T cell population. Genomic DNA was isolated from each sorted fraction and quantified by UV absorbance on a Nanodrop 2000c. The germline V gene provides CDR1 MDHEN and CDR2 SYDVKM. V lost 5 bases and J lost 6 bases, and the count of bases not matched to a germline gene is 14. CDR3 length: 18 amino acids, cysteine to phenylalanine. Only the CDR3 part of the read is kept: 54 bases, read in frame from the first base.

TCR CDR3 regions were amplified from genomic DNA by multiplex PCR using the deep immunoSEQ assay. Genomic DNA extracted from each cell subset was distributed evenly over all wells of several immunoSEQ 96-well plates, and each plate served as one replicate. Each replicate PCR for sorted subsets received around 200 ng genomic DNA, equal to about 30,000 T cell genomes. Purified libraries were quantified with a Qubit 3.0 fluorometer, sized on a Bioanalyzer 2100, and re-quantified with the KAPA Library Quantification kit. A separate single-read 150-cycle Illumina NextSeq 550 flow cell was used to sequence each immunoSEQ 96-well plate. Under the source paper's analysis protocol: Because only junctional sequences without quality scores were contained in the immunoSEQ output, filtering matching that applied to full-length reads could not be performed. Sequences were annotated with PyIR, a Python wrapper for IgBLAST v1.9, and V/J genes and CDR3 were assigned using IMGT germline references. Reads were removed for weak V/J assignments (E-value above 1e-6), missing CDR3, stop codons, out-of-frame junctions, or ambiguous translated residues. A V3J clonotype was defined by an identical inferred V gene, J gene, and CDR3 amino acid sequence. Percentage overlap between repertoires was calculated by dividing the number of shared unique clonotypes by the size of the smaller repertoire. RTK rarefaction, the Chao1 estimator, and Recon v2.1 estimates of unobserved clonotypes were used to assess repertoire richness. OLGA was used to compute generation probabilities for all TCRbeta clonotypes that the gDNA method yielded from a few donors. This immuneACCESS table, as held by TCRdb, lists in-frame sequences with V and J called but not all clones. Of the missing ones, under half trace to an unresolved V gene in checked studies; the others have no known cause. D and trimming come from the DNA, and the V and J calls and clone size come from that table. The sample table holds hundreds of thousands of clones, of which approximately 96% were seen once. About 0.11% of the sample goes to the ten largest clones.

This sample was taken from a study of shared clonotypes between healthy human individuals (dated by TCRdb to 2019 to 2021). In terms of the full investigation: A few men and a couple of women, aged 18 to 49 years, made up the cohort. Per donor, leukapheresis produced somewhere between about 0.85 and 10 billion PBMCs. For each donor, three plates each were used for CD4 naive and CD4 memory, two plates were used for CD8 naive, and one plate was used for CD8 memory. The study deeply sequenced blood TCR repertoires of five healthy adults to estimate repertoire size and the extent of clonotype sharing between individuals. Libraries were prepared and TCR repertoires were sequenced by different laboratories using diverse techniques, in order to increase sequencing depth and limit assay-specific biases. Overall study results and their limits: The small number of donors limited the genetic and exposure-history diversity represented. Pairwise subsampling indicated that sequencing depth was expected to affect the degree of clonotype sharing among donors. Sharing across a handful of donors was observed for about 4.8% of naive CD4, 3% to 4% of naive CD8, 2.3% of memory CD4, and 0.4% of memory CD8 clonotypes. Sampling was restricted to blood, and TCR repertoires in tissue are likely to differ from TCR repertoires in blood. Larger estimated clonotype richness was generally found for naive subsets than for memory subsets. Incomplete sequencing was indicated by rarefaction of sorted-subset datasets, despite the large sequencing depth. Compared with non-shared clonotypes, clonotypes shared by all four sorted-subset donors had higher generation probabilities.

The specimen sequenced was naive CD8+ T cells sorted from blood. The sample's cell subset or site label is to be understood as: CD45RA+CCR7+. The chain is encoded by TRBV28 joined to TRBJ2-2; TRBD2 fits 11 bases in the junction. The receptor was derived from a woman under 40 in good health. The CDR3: CASSQTPGLAVEPGELFF. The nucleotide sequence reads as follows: TGTGCCAGCAGTCAGACCCCGGGACTAGCGGTAGAACCCGGGGAGCTGTTTTTT.